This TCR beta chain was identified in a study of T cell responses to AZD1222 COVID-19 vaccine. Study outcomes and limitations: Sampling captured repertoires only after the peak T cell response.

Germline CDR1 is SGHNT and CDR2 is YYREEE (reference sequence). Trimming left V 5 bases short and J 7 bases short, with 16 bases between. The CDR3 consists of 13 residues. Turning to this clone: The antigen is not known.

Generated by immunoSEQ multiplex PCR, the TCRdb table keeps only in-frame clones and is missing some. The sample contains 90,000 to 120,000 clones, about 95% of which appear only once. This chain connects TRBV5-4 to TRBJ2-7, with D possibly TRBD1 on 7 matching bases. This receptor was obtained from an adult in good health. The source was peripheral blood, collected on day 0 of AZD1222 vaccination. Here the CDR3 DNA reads TGTGCCAGCAGTTCTCCAGGGGGGAGGGAGCAGTACTTC. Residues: CASSSPGGREQYF.